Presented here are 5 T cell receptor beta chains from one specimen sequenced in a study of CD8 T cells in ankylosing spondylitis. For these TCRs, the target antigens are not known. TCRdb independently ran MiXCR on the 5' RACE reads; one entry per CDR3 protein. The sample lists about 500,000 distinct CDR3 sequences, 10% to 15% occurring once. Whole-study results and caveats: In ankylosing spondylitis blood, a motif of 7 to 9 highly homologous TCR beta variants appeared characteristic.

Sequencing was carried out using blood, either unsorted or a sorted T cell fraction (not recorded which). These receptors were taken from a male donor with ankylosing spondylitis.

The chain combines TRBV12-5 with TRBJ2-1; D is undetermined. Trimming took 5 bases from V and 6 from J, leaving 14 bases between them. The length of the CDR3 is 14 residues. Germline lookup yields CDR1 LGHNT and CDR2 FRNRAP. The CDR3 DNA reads TGTGCTAGTGGTCTTGCCCCGTCGGGCAATGAGCAGTTCTTC. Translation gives CASGLAPSGNEQFF.

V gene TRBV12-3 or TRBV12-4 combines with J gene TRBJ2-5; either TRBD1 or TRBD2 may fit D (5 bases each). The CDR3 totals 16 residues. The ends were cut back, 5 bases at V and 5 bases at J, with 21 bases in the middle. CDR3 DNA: TGTGCCAGCAGTCCTCTGTCCTCCCTAGCAGGGGAGACCCAGTACTTC. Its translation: CASSPLSSLAGETQYF.

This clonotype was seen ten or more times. This chain's CDR3 is CASSLDKGTSGTGELFF. For the CDR3, the DNA is TGCGCCAGCAGCCTCGACAAGGGGACTAGCGGCACCGGGGAGCTGTTTTTT. The chain has TRBV4-1 and TRBJ2-2, with TRBD2 matching 11 bases. The CDR3 is made up of 17 amino acids. The trim removed 4 bases at V and 4 bases at J, leaving 8 bases unmatched. Germline V gene sequence: CDR1 MGHRA, CDR2 YSYEKL.

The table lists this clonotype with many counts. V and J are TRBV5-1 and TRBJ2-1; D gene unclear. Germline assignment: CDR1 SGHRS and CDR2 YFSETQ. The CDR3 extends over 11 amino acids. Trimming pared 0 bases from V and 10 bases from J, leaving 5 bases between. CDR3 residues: CASSLVEEQFF. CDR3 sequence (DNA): TGCGCCAGCAGCTTGGTAGAAGAGCAGTTCTTC.

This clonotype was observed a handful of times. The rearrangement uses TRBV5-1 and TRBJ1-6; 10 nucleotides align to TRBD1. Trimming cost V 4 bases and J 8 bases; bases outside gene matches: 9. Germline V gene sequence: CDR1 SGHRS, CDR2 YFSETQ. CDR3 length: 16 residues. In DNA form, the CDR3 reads TGCGCCAGCAGCCCAGAGGGGACAGGGGAGGATTCACCCCTCCACTTT. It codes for CASSPEGTGEDSPLHF.